Below are 3 T cell receptor beta chains sequenced from a single sample in a study of blood T cell repertoires in COVID-19. Produced via immunoSEQ multiplex PCR; TCRdb's table is partial and in-frame only. Counted here are 200,000 to 300,000 clones, 80% to 90% occurring once; the ten biggest clones make up 2.5% to 3.5%. Sequencing input: PBMCs or T cells enriched from blood (not recorded which). These receptors all stem from a middle-aged woman who had been exposed to COVID-19.

The CDR3 loop reads CASSRDRGSDGYTF. The DNA of the CDR3 is TGTGCCAGCTCACGTGACAGGGGGTCTGATGGCTACACCTTC. This chain links TRBV18 with TRBJ1-2; TRBD1 matches 9 bases. This CDR3 contains 14 residues. Germline V lookup: CDR1 KGHSH, CDR2 LQKENI. With 4 bases clipped from V and 6 bases from J, the junction kept 6 bases outside the gene matches.

This chain joins TRBV5-4 and TRBJ2-5; a weak D match, TRBD1 (6 bases). Trimming stripped 4 bases from V and 5 bases from J, with 18 bases between. The germline V gene encodes CDR1 SGHNT and CDR2 YYREEE (reference sequence). This CDR3 is built from 15 residues. DNA for the CDR3: TGTGCCAGCAGCAAATCACAGGGTGGCACTGAGACCCAGTACTTC. Its translation: CASSKSQGGTETQYF.

The V call is TRBV10-3, the J call TRBJ2-6, with 9 bases identical to TRBD1. The V gene's germline CDR1 is ENHRY and CDR2 SYGVKD. The CDR3 length is 19 residues. Trimming took 3 bases from V and 0 from J; bases not matched to a gene: 9. The CDR3 DNA follows: TGTGCCATCAGTGATCCCGACAGGGGGTCCTACTCTGGGGCCAACGTCCTGACTTTC. Translating gives CAISDPDRGSYSGANVLTF.